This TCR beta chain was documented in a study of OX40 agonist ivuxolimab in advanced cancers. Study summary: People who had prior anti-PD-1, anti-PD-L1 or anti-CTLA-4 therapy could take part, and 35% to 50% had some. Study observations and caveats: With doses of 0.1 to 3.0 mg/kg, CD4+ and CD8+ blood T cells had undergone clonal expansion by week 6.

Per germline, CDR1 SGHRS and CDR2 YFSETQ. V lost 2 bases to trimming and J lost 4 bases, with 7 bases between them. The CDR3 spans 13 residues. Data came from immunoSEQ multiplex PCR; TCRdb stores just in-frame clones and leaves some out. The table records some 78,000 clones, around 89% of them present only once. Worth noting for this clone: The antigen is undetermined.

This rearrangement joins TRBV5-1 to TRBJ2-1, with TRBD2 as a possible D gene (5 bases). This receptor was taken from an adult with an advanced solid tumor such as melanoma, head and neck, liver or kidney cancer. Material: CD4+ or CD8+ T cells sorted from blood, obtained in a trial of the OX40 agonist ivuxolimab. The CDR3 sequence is CASSLTSYNEQFF. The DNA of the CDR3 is TGCGCCAGCAGCTTAACTAGTTACAATGAGCAGTTCTTC.